The 29 T cell receptor beta chains given below trace back to one sample, sequenced in a study of T cells after yellow fever vaccination. From the 5' RACE reads, TCRdb called clonotypes with MiXCR, one entry per CDR3 protein. Of some 350,000 distinct CDR3 sequences listed, about 4% are singletons. Sequencing was performed on PBMCs, taken 5 days after the yellow fever booster vaccination. Receptor source: a man aged 18 to 35 who received the YFV17D yellow fever vaccine.

The chain is built from TRBV6-1 and TRBJ2-7; D is possibly TRBD1 (6 bases). The V gene's germline CDR1 is MNHNS and CDR2 SASEGT. The CDR3 spans 15 residues. Trimming pared 5 bases from V and 5 bases from J, leaving 19 bases between. In DNA, the CDR3 is TGTGCCAGCAGTAGTCGGCAGGGGTCTAGGGACGAGCAGTACGTC. This translates into CASSSRQGSRDEQYV.

This clonotype showed up many times. The CDR3 sequence: CSVNYGYTF. DNA of the CDR3: TGCAGTGTCAACTATGGCTACACCTTC. V usage is TRBV20-1 and J usage is TRBJ1-2; D uncertain. Trimming took off 7 bases at V and 2 bases at J, with 2 bases between the two ends. Germline values: CDR1 DFQATT, CDR2 SNEGSKA (reference sequence). The CDR3 extends over 9 amino acids.

The chain links TRBV5-1 to TRBJ1-1; no clear D gene. Trimming pared 2 bases from V and 4 bases from J, leaving 15 bases between. CDR3 size: 15 residues. Germline CDR1 SGHRS, CDR2 YFSETQ. The CDR3 DNA reads as TGCGCCAGCAGCTTCTTCCGTCTGGTCCCCACTGAAGCTTTCTTT. It is translated as CASSFFRLVPTEAFF.

This clonotype has ten or more counts. The genes are TRBV5-1 and TRBJ2-3; D possibly corresponds to TRBD2 (6 bases). The CDR3 sequence is 17 residues long. Germline values: CDR1 SGHRS, CDR2 YFSETQ. Trimming took 4 bases from V and 0 from J, leaving 18 bases between them. This CDR3 is CASSRGLSDSSTDTQYF. The CDR3 DNA is TGCGCCAGCAGCAGGGGACTTTCCGATTCTAGCACAGATACGCAGTATTTT.

This clonotype has a count of ten or more. The chain combines TRBV5-1 with TRBJ2-5; 7 nucleotides match TRBD2. In germline, CDR1 is SGHRS, CDR2 YFSETQ. The CDR3 totals 17 residues. V gave up 3 bases and J gave up 1 base; unmatched junction bases: 12. The CDR3 loop is CASSSPPSGASQETQYF. Written as DNA, the CDR3 is TGCGCCAGCAGCTCTCCCCCTAGCGGAGCATCCCAAGAGACCCAGTACTTC.

This clonotype was seen many times. The rearrangement joins TRBV28 to TRBJ2-5; D might be TRBD2 (5 bases). This CDR3 region has 13 residues. Germline values: CDR1 MDHEN, CDR2 SYDVKM. Trimming cost V 8 bases and J 0 bases, with 10 bases left between them. CDR3 protein: CASGRTDQETQYF. The CDR3 DNA reads TGTGCCAGCGGGCGGACTGACCAAGAGACCCAGTACTTC.

This rearrangement joins TRBV2 to TRBJ1-5; D is possibly TRBD1 (6 bases). V lost 7 bases, J lost 1 base, and 8 bases lay in between. CDR1 SNHLY and CDR2 FYNNEI come from the germline V gene. This CDR3 comprises 13 residues. The CDR3 protein is CASKGESNQPQHF. The CDR3 region has the DNA TGTGCCAGCAAGGGGGAAAGCAATCAGCCCCAGCATTTT.

This clonotype has ten or more counts. V is TRBV20-1 and J is TRBJ1-1; D not certain. There are 15 residues in the CDR3. V was cut by 5 bases and J by 5 bases, with 21 bases left in between. Germline V lookup: CDR1 DFQATT, CDR2 SNEGSKA (reference sequence). The CDR3 region is CSAFVTESWLTEAFF. The CDR3 nucleotides are TGCAGTGCTTTCGTTACGGAAAGTTGGTTGACTGAAGCTTTCTTT.

The genes are TRBV6-5 and TRBJ1-5, with D perhaps TRBD1 (5 bases). CDR1 is MNHEY and CDR2 is SVGAGI in the germline V gene. V gave up 5 bases and J gave up 2 bases, with 16 bases separating them. The CDR3 sequence is 16 residues long. CDR3 region: CASSAQGPAGNQPQHF. CDR3 nucleotide sequence: TGTGCCAGCAGTGCTCAGGGCCCTGCGGGCAATCAGCCCCAGCATTTT.

This clonotype turned up a few times. This chain links TRBV10-1 with TRBJ2-7; D uncertain. Looked up from germline, CDR1 is WNHNN and CDR2 is SYGVQD (reference sequence). There are 14 residues in the CDR3. V lost 0 bases and J 2 bases, leaving 8 bases between the germline ends. The CDR3: CASSESFRPYEQYF. The CDR3 DNA is TGCGCCAGCAGTGAGTCGTTCAGACCCTACGAGCAGTACTTC.

This clonotype was seen more than once but under ten times. The rearrangement uses TRBV29-1 and TRBJ2-5; 8 bases align to TRBD1. Germline values: CDR1 SQVTM, CDR2 ANQGSEA. This CDR3 spans 13 amino acids. With V trimmed by 8 bases and J by 4 bases, 9 bases remained unmatched. The CDR3 loop is CSWGDRYPETQYF. The CDR3 DNA follows: TGCAGCTGGGGGGACAGGTATCCAGAGACCCAGTACTTC.

This clonotype was recorded many times. This sequence joins TRBV7-8 and TRBJ1-5; D ambiguous. The germline V and J ends were trimmed by 5 bases and 9 bases, with 11 bases remaining between them. Per germline, CDR1 SGHVS and CDR2 FQNEAQ. This CDR3 has 12 residues. CDR3: CASSHFTGPQHF. Written as DNA, the CDR3 is TGTGCCAGCAGCCATTTTACGGGGCCCCAGCATTTT.

This clonotype was counted at least ten times. The V gene is TRBV7-2, the J gene TRBJ1-2; D is uncertain. The ends were cut back, 1 base at V and 6 bases at J, with 9 bases in the middle. Germline CDR1 reads SGHTA; CDR2 reads FQGNSA. The CDR3 has 13 amino acids. The CDR3 reads CASSLGRLDGYTF. CDR3 nucleotide sequence: TGTGCCAGCAGCTTAGGCCGGTTGGATGGCTACACCTTC.

The V and J genes are TRBV7-2 and TRBJ2-5, with D unclear. The V end lost 1 base, the J end lost 6 bases, and 6 bases lay between the germline ends. The V gene's germline CDR1 is SGHTA and CDR2 FQGNSA. This CDR3 is built from 12 residues. CDR3 bases: TGTGCCAGCAGCTTAGTCGGACAGACCCAGTACTTC. It encodes CASSLVGQTQYF. Supplemented by reference TRBV7-2 and TRBJ2-5, the full variable domain reads GAGVSQSPSNKVTEKGKDVELRCDPISGHTALYWYRQSLGQGLEFLIYFQGNSAPDKSGLPSDRFSAERTGGSVSTLTIQRTQQEDSAVYLCASSLVGQTQYFGPGTRLLVL.

This clonotype was counted between two and nine times. The rearrangement links TRBV7-3 to TRBJ2-1; tentatively, D is TRBD2 (6 bases). Trimming removed 3 bases at V and 8 bases at J, with 11 bases between. Per the germline V gene, CDR1 is SGHTA and CDR2 is FQGTGA. There are 13 residues in the CDR3. The CDR3 coding sequence is TGTGCCAGCAGCTTGGGGGGAGATGATGAGCAGTTCTTC. It translates to CASSLGGDDEQFF.

Ten or more counts support this clonotype. The gene calls are TRBV12-3 or TRBV12-4 and TRBJ2-2; TRBD2 aligns across 9 bases. V dropped 5 bases and J dropped 5; count of bases not matched to a gene: 9. The CDR3 is made up of 16 amino acids. The CDR3 DNA is TGTGCCAGCAGTCCACTTAGCGGGGGAAGAACCGGGGAGCTGTTTTTT. Encoded protein: CASSPLSGGRTGELFF.

The table lists this clonotype with a few counts. The chain employs TRBV12-3 or TRBV12-4 and TRBJ1-2; D remains unclear. CDR3 length: 14 residues. V lost 2 bases and J lost 6, with 13 bases in between. Written as DNA, the CDR3 is TGTGCCAGCAGTTTAAACAGACAACCGGATGGCTACACCTTC. It encodes CASSLNRQPDGYTF.

This clonotype was seen ten or more times. The chain joins TRBV6-5 to TRBJ2-7, with D perhaps TRBD1 or TRBD2 (5 bases each). Trimming removed 6 bases at V and 6 bases at J, with 12 bases between. This CDR3 comprises 12 residues. Germline V gives CDR1 MNHEY, CDR2 SVGAGI. The CDR3 DNA reads as TGTGCCAGCAGCTCTGGGGGTGGCGAGCAGTACGTC. Translated, it gives CASSSGGGEQYV.

This rearrangement joins TRBV4-3 to TRBJ1-6, with D maybe TRBD1 (6 bases). The CDR3 totals 19 residues. Germline V lookup: CDR1 LGHNA, CDR2 YSLEER. The V end was cut by 1 base, the J end by 8 bases, with 24 bases between. Here the CDR3 reads CASSQGGGGRSVYDSPLHF. The CDR3 DNA sequence: TGCGCCAGCAGCCAAGGAGGAGGGGGACGTTCGGTTTACGATTCACCCCTCCACTTT.

A few counts support this clonotype. The chain employs TRBV2 and TRBJ2-3, with a tentative D call TRBD1 (5 bases). The CDR3 covers 10 residues. Germline-derived CDR1 and CDR2 are SNHLY and FYNNEI. CDR3 sequence (DNA): TGTGAGCTAAGGGGAGATACGCAGTATTTT. The encoded protein is CELRGDTQYF.

The chain joins TRBV6-2 or TRBV6-3 to TRBJ1-5; D is unresolved. Germline V gives CDR1 MNHEY, CDR2 SVGEGT. The CDR3 has 13 residues. V lost 2 bases and J lost 8, with 10 bases in between. CDR3 amino acids: CASSYPPMKPQHF. The CDR3, as DNA: TGTGCCAGCAGTTACCCGCCCATGAAGCCCCAGCATTTT.

This clonotype was counted ten times or more. The rearrangement uses TRBV20-1 and TRBJ1-1, with no clear D. This CDR3 region has 16 residues. V gave up 0 bases and J gave up 0 bases, with 14 bases separating them. Germline assignment: CDR1 DFQATT and CDR2 SNEGSKA (reference sequence). The CDR3 DNA is TGCAGTGCTAGAGATACGTTGTGGGCAATGAACACTGAAGCTTTCTTT. Its protein product is CSARDTLWAMNTEAFF.

In its sample, this clonotype was seen many times. The V and J genes are TRBV7-9 and TRBJ1-1; D is unresolved. V was cut by 3 bases and J by 1 base, with 6 bases left in between. CDR3 length: 13 residues. CDR1 and CDR2 (germline): SEHNR, FQNEAQ (reference sequence). In DNA, the CDR3 is TGTGCCAGCAGCTTTAGAGGGAACACTGAAGCTTTCTTT. This gives the protein CASSFRGNTEAFF. Full variable domain (missing parts from reference TRBV7-9 and TRBJ1-1): DTGVSQNPRHKITKRGQNVTFRCDPISEHNRLYWYRQTLGQGPEFLTYFQNEAQLEKSRLLSDRFSAERPKGSFSTLEIQRTEQGDSAMYLCASSFRGNTEAFFGQGTRLTVV.

This clonotype has just a few counts. The CDR3 here is CSARFVNRGSNQPQHF. The DNA for the CDR3 is TGCAGTGCTAGGTTCGTTAATAGGGGATCCAATCAGCCCCAGCATTTT. The chain has TRBV20-1 and TRBJ1-5; D perhaps matches TRBD1 (5 bases). CDR1 is DFQATT, CDR2 SNEGSKA, per germline (reference sequence). The CDR3 covers 16 residues. The V end was cut by 3 bases, the J end by 3 bases, with 18 bases between.

Many counts were recorded for this clonotype. The rearrangement links TRBV7-6 to TRBJ2-5; possibly TRBD2 for D (6 bases). There are 14 residues in the CDR3. The V and J ends lost 1 base and 3 bases respectively, with 9 bases between them. Germline V gives CDR1 SGHVS, CDR2 FNYEAQ. The CDR3 sequence is CASSLEASEETQYF. The CDR3 region has the DNA TGTGCCAGCAGCTTAGAGGCTAGCGAAGAGACCCAGTACTTC.

The sample holds a few counts of this clonotype. The V and J genes are TRBV6-5 and TRBJ2-7; D unresolved. Germline loops: CDR1 MNHEY, CDR2 SVGAGI. V was clipped by 7 bases and J by 2 bases, with 12 bases between them. The CDR3 runs to 13 residues. The CDR3 here is CASTPGRTYEQYF. CDR3 DNA sequence: TGTGCCAGCACCCCCGGCAGGACCTACGAGCAGTACTTC.

This clonotype was seen at least ten times. This chain connects TRBV7-9 to TRBJ2-1; no clear D gene. This CDR3 is built from 13 residues. Germline V lookup: CDR1 SEHNR, CDR2 FQNEAQ (reference sequence). Trimming removed 1 base from V and 9 bases from J, with 10 bases in between. CDR3 residues: CASSLDSGFEQFF. In nucleotides, the CDR3 is TGTGCCAGCAGCTTAGATTCCGGGTTTGAGCAGTTCTTC.

This clonotype has a handful of counts. This sequence joins TRBV5-5 and TRBJ2-7; D may be TRBD1 or TRBD2 (5 bases each). This CDR3 is built from 15 residues. Deletions cut 3 bases from V and 2 bases from J, with 15 bases between. The germline V gene encodes CDR1 SGHKS and CDR2 YYEKEE (reference sequence). The CDR3 reads CASSSQGVGAYEQYF. As DNA, the CDR3 is TGTGCCAGCAGCTCCCAGGGAGTAGGAGCCTACGAGCAGTACTTC.

This clonotype was seen at least ten times. The chain uses TRBV20-1 and TRBJ1-1; D gene unclear. CDR1 and CDR2 (germline): DFQATT, SNEGSKA (reference sequence). The CDR3 is made up of 16 amino acids. The ends were cut back, 0 bases at V and 3 bases at J, with 17 bases in the middle. This CDR3 reads CSARDPVDERDTEAFF. The CDR3 coding sequence is TGCAGTGCTAGAGATCCTGTGGACGAACGGGACACTGAAGCTTTCTTT.